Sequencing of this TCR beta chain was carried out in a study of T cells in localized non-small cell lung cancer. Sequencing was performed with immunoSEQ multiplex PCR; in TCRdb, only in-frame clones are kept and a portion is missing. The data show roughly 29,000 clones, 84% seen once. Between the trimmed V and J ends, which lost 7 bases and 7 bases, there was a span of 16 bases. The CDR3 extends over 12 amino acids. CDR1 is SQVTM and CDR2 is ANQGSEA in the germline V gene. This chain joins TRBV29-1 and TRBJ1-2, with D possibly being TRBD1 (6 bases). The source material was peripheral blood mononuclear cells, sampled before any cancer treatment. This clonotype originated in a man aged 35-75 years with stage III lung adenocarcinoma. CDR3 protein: CSGSGTIAGYTF. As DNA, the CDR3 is TGCAGCGGATCCGGGACAATTGCTGGCTACACCTTC.